This T cell receptor (beta chain) was documented in a study of cytomegalovirus exposure and HLA in healthy donors. The PCR contained 60 Vbeta and 13 Jbeta primers. The repertoire was sequenced with immunoSEQ multiplex PCR; TCRdb's copy has only in-frame clones and lacks some. The sample gives more than 150,000 clones, about 79% of which show up once; around 1.2% is in the top ten. Germline V lookup: CDR1 SGHTA, CDR2 FQGNSA. This CDR3 is built from 11 residues. Deletions cut 5 bases from V and 9 bases from J, with 8 bases between. Material for sequencing was PBMCs. This chain uses TRBV7-2 with TRBJ2-1; D gene ambiguous. The TCR was taken from a girl aged 2 to 9 in good health and CMV-seropositive. The chain's CDR3 is CASSPNVEQFF. The CDR3 coding sequence is TGTGCCAGCAGCCCTAACGTTGAGCAGTTCTTC.